This T cell receptor (beta chain) was captured in a study of regulatory T cells in long-lasting Graves disease. About this clonotype: Its cognate antigen is unknown.

Documented time point: newly diagnosed GD, antithyroid drugs for less than 3 months. Extracted RNA from PBMCs served as the source of the TCR library. iRepertoire HTBI primers and Arm-PCR of CDR3 regions built TCR beta libraries. TCRdb fed the multiplex PCR reads into MiXCR, producing one record per CDR3 protein. This repertoire shows approximately 350,000 distinct CDR3 sequences, roughly 17% found once; its top ten account for around 27%. Trimming took 4 bases from V and 7 from J, leaving 11 bases between them. Germline-derived CDR1 and CDR2 are ENHRY and SYGVKD. The CDR3 runs to 13 residues. General study findings and limits: Preferential use of TRBV28, TRBJ1-2 and TRBJ2-5 was seen in persistent disease.

In addition, the sample was reused for a study of T cells in Graves' hyperthyroidism and ophthalmopathy. As that study records: The TCR CDR3 first-round RT-PCR relied on the HTBI primer set.

The sequencing here drew on peripheral blood mononuclear cells (PBMCs), taken at new diagnosis, from a patient treated with antithyroid drugs. The V and J genes are TRBV10-3 and TRBJ2-1, with D hard to call. The sequence was obtained from a man aged 35 to 55 with Graves disease. DNA of the CDR3: TGTGCCATCAGTGTCGAGTCGACGAATGAGCAGTTCTTC. Translating gives CAISVESTNEQFF.